This T cell receptor beta chain was retrieved from a study of T-cell reconstitution after alpha-beta-depleted transplantation in children. Whole-study findings and limits: T-cell counts and diversity were attributed mostly to newly produced T cells one year after transplant. Reportedly, only several hundred clones from non-depleted graft cells drove alpha-beta T-cell counts at about two months. There were some patients whose high TCRbeta diversity at day 60 came from surviving recipient T cells and thymic progenitors.

This clonotype was seen many times. Its antigen remains unidentified. Library preparation (for TCRbeta) was performed with unique molecular identifiers. From the PCR reads, TCRdb called clonotypes with MiXCR, one entry per CDR3 protein. The sample carries about 200,000 distinct CDR3 sequences, approximately 6.9% recorded once. Sequences were derived from PBMCs, sampled before TCRalphabeta/CD19-depleted stem cell transplant. The clonotype originates from a boy under 10 years old with acute lymphoblastic leukemia, due to receive a stem cell transplant.

CDR3 in DNA: TGTGCCAGCAGTTTATGGAGGGGCGAGCAGTACTTC. Translated: CASSLWRGEQYF. The chain links TRBV28 to TRBJ2-7, with D perhaps TRBD1 or TRBD2 (5 bases each). Trimming took off 0 bases at V and 6 bases at J, with 6 bases between the two ends. Germline-derived CDR1 and CDR2 are MDHEN and SYDVKM. This CDR3 contains 12 residues.